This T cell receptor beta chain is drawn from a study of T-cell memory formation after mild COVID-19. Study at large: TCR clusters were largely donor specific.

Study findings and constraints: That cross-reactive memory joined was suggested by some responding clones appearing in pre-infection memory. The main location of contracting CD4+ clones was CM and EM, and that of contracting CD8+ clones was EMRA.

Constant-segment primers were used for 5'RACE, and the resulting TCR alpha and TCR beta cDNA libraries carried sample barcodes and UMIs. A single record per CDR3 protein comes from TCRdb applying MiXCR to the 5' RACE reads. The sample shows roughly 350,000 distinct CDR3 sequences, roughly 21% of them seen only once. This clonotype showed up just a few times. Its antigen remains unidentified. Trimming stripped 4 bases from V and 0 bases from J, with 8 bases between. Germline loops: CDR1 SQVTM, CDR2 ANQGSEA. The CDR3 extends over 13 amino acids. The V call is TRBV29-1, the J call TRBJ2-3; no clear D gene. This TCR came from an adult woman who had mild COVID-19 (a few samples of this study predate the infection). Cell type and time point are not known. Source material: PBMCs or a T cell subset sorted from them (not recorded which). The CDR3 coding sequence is TGCAGCGTTGTAGGCAGGAGCACAGATACGCAGTATTTT. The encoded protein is CSVVGRSTDTQYF.